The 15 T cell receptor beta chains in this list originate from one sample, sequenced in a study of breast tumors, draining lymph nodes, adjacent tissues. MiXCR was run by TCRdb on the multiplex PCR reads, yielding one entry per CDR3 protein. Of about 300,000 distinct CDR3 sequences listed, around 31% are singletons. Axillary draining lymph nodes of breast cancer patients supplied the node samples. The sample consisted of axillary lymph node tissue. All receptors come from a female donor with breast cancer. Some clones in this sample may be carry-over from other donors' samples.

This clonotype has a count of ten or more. The CDR3: CASSLNPRRYYGYTF. DNA for the CDR3: TGTGCCAGCAGCCTCAACCCCAGGCGCTACTATGGCTACACCTTC. The chain has TRBV7-9 and TRBJ1-2; D unresolved. V was trimmed by 5 bases and J by 3 bases, leaving 16 bases between them. Germline values: CDR1 SEHNR, CDR2 FQNEAQ (reference sequence). The CDR3 has 15 residues. Supplemented by reference TRBV7-9 and TRBJ1-2, the full variable domain reads DTGVSQNPRHKITKRGQNVTFRCDPISEHNRLYWYRQTLGQGPEFLTYFQNEAQLEKSRLLSDRFSAERPKGSFSTLEIQRTEQGDSAMYLCASSLNPRRYYGYTFGSGTRLTVV.

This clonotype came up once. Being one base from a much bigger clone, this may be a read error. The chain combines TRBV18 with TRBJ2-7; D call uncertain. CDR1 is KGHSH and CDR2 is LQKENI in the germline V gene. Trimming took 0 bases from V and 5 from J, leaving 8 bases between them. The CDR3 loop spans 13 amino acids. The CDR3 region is CASSPPSGHEQYF. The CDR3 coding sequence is TGTGCCAGCTCACCACCGTCCGGACACGAGCAGTACTTC.

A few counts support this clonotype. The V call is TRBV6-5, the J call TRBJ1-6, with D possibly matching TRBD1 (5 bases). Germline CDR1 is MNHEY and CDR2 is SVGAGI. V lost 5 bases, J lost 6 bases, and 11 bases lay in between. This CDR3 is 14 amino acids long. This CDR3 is CASSHEGRNSPLHF. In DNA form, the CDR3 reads TGTGCCAGCAGTCACGAGGGGCGTAATTCACCCCTCCACTTT.

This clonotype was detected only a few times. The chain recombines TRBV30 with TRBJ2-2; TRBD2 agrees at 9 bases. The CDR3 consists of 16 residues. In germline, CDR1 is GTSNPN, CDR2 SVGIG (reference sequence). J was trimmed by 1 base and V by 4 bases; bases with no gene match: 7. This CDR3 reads CAWTSSGNVNTGELFF. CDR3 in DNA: TGTGCCTGGACTTCTAGCGGGAACGTGAACACCGGGGAGCTGTTTTTT.

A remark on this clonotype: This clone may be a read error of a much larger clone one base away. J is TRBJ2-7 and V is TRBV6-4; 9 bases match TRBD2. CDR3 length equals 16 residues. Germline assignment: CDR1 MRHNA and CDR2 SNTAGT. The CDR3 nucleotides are TGTGCCAGCAGTGGGTCCGTCTGGACTAGCGACTACAAGCAGTACTTC. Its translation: CASSGSVWTSDYKQYF.

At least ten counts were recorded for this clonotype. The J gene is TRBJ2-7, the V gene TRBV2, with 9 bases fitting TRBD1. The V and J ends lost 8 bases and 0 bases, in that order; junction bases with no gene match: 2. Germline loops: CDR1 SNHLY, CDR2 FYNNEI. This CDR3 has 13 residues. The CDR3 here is CASGTGNSYEQYF. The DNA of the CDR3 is TGTGCCAGCGGGACAGGGAACTCCTACGAGCAGTACTTC. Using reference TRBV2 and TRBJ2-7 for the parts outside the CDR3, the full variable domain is EPEVTQTPSHQVTQMGQEVILRCVPISNHLYFYWYRQILGQKVEFLVSFYNNEISEKSEIFDDQFSVERPDGSNFTLKIRSTKLEDSAMYFCASGTGNSYEQYFGPGTRLTVT.

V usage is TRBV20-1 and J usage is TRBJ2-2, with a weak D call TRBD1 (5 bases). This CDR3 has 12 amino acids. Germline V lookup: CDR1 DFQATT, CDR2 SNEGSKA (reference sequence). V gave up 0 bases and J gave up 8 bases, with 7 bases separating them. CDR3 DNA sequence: TGCAGTGCTAGAGATGGGGCAGGGGAGCTGTTTTTT. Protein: CSARDGAGELFF.

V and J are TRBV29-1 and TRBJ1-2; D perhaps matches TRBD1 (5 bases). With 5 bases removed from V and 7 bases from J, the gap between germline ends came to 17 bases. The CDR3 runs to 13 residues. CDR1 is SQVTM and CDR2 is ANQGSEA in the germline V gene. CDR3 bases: TGCAGCGTTCCCGGGGCAGGGTTAGGTGGCTACACCTTC. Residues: CSVPGAGLGGYTF.

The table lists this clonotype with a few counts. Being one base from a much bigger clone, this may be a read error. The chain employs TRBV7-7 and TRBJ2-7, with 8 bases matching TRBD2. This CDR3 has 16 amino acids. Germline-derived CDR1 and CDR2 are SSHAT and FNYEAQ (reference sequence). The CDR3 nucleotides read TGTGCTAGCAGCCCGAGGTGGGGGGCGGGAGGAGCGGAGCAGTGCTTC. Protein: CASSPRWGAGGAEQCF.

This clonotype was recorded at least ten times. The CDR3 reads CATSRYGNTIYF. CDR3 coding DNA: TGTGCCACCAGCAGGTACGGAAACACCATATATTTT. V gene TRBV15 combines with J gene TRBJ1-3; no clear D gene. The CDR3 is 12 amino acids. Trimming shortened V by 3 bases and J by 4 bases, and 4 bases separated the two germline ends. Germline CDR1 and CDR2: LNHNV and YYDKDF (reference sequence). Full variable domain (missing parts from reference TRBV15 and TRBJ1-3): DAMVIQNPRYQVTQFGKPVTLSCSQTLNHNVMYWYQQKSSQAPKLLFHYYDKDFNNEADTPDNFQSRRPNTSFCFLDIRSPGLGDTAMYLCATSRYGNTIYFGEGSWLTVV.

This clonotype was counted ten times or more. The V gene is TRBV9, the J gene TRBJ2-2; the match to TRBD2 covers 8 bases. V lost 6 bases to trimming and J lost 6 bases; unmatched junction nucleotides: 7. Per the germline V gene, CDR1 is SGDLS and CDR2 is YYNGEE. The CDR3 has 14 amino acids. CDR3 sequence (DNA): TGTGCCAGCAACACAGCGGGAGTCGCCGGGGAGCTGTTTTTT. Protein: CASNTAGVAGELFF.

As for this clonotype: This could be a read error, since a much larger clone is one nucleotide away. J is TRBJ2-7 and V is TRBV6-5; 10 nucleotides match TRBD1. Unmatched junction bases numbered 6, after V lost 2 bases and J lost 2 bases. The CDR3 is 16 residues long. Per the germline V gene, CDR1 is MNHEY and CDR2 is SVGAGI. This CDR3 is CASSYKGTGVAYEQYF. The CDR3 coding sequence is TGTGCCAGCAGTTACAAGGGGACAGGGGTCGCCTACGAGCAGTACTTC.

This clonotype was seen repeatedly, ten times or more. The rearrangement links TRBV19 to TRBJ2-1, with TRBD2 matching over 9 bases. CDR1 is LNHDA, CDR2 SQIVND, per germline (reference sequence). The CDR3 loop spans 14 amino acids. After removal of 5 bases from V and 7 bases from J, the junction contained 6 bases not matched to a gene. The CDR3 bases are TGTGCCAGTAGTCCCGGACTAGCGTTTAATGAGCAGTTCTTC. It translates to CASSPGLAFNEQFF.

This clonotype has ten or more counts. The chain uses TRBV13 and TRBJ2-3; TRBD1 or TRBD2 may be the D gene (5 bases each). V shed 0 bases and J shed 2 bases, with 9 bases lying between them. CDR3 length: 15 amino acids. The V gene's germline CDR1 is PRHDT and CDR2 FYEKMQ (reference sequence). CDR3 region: CASSLGGDPTDTQYF. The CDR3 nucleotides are TGTGCCAGCAGCTTAGGGGGGGACCCCACAGATACGCAGTATTTT.

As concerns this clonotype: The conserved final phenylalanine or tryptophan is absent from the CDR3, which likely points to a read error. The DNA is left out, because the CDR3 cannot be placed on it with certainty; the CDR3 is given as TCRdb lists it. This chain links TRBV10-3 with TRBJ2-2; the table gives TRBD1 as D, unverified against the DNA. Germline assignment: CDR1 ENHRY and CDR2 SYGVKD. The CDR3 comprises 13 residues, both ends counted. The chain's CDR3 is CAISESYGAGWGT.